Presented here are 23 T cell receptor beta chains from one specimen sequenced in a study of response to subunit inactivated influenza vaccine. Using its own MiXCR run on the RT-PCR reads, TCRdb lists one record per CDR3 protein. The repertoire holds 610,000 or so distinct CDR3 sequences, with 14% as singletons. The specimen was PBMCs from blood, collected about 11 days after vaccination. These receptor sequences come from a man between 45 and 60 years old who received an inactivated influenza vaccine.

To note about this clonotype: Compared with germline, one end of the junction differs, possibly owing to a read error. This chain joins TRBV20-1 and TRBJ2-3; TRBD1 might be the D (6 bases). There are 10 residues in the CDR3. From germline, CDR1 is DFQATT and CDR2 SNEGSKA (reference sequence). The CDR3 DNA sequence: TGCAGTGTCAGGGGTGGGGATGGTGTTTTT. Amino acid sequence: CSVRGGDGVF.

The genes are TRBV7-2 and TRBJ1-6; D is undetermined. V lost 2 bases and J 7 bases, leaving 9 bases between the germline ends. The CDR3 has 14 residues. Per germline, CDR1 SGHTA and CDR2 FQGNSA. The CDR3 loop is CASSLRRLNSPLHF. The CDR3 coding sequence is TGTGCCAGCAGCTTACGGCGGTTGAATTCACCCCTCCACTTT.

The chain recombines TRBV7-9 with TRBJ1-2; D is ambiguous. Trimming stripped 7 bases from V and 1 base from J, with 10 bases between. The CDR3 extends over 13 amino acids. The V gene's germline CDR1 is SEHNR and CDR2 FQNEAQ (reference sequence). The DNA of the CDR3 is TGTGCCAGCACTTCGGCAGTTAACTATGGCTACACCTTC. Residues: CASTSAVNYGYTF.

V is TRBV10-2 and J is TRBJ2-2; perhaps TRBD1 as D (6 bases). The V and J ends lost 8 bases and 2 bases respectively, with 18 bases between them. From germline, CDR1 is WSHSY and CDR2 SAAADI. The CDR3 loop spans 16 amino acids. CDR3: CASAAYDRQNTGELFF. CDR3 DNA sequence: TGCGCCAGCGCGGCATATGACAGGCAAAACACCGGGGAGCTGTTTTTT.

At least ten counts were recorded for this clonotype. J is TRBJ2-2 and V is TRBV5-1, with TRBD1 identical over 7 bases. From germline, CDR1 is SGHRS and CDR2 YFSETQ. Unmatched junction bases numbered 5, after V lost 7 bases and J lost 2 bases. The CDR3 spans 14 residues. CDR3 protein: CASGPGGNTGELFF. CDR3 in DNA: TGCGCCAGCGGACCAGGGGGAAACACCGGGGAGCTGTTTTTT.

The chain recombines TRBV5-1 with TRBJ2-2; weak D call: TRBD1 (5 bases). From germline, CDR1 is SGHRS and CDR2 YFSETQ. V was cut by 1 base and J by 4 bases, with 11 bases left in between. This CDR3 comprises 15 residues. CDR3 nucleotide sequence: TGCGCCAGCAGCTTGACCCCAGGGTCCACCGGGGAGCTGTTTTTT. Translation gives CASSLTPGSTGELFF.

CDR3 DNA: TGTGCCAGCACGGGACAGGGGTCGAACACCGGGGAGCTGTTTTTT. Protein sequence: CASTGQGSNTGELFF. The chain couples TRBV2 to TRBJ2-2; 10 nucleotides match TRBD1. J gave up 0 bases and V 7 bases, and 2 bases lay outside the gene matches. CDR1 SNHLY and CDR2 FYNNEI come from the germline V gene. The CDR3 runs to 15 residues.

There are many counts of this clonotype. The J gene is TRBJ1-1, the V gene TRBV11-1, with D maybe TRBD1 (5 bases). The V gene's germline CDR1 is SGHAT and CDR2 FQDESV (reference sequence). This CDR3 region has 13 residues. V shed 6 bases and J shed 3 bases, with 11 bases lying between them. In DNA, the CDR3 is TGTGCCAGCAGACCAGAGGGGTACACTGAAGCTTTCTTT. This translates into CASRPEGYTEAFF. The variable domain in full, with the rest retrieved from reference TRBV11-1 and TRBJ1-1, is EAEVAQSPRYKITEKSQAVAFWCDPISGHATLYWYRQILGQGPELLVQFQDESVVDDSQLPKDRFSAERLKGVDSTLKIQPAELGDSAMYLCASRPEGYTEAFFGQGTRLTVV.

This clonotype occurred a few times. DNA for the CDR3: TGTGCCAGCAGCCGGACAAGGGCATTCGGCGAGCAGTACTTC. It is translated as CASSRTRAFGEQYF. The rearrangement uses TRBV7-8 and TRBJ2-7, with D possibly being TRBD1 (5 bases). Trimming took 5 bases from V and 6 from J, leaving 17 bases between them. The CDR3 runs to 14 residues. Germline values: CDR1 SGHVS, CDR2 FQNEAQ.

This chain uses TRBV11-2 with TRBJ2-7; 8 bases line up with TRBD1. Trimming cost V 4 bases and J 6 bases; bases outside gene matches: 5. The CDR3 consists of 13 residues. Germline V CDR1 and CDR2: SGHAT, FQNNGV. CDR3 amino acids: CASSSDRAIEQYF. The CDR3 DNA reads TGTGCCAGCAGCTCGGACAGGGCCATCGAGCAGTACTTC.

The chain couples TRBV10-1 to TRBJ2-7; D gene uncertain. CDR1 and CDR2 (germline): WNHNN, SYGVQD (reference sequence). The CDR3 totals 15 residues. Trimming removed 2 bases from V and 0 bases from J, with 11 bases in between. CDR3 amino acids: CASSERVGYSYEQYF. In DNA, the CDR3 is TGCGCCAGCAGTGAGAGGGTCGGATACTCCTACGAGCAGTACTTC.

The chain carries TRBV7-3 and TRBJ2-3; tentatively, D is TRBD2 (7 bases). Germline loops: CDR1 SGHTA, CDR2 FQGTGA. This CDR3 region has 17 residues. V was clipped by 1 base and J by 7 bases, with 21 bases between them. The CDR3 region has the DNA TGTGCCAGCAGCTTAATCCCCTGGCGGGAGCAGGGGAATACGCAGTATTTT. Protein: CASSLIPWREQGNTQYF.

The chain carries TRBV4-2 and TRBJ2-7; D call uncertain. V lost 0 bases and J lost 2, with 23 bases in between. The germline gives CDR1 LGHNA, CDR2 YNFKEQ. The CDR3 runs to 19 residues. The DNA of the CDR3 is TGTGCCAGCAGCCAAGATGACGCTGATGAGGCCACGAAAACCTACGAGCAGTACTTC. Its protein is CASSQDDADEATKTYEQYF.

The CDR3 loop is CSAGKQGALNTEAFF. DNA for the CDR3: TGCAGTGCTGGAAAACAGGGGGCCTTGAACACTGAAGCTTTCTTT. The chain links TRBV20-1 to TRBJ1-1, with 9 bases aligning to TRBD1. Germline V gives CDR1 DFQATT, CDR2 SNEGSKA (reference sequence). Losses at the gene ends were 5 bases for V and 0 bases for J; bases not matched to a gene: 7. The CDR3 sequence is 15 residues long.

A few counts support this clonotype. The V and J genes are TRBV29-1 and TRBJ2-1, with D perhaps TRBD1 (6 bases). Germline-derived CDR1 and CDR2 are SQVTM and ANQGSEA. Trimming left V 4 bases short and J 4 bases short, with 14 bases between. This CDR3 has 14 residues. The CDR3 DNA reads TGCAGCGTTGCCCCACAGGGACGGTACAATGAGCAGTTCTTC. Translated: CSVAPQGRYNEQFF.

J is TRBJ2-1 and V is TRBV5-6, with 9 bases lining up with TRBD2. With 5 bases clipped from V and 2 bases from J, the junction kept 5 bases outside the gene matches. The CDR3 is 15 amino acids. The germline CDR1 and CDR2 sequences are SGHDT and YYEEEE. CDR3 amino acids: CASRVGLAAYNEQFF. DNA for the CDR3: TGTGCCAGCAGAGTGGGACTAGCCGCCTACAATGAGCAGTTCTTC.

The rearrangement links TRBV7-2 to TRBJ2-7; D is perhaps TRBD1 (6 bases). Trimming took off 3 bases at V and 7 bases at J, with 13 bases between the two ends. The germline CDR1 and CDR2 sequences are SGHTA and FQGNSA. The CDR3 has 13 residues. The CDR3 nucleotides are TGTGCCAGCAGCTTTATGGACAGAGGGGAGCAGTACTTC. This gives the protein CASSFMDRGEQYF. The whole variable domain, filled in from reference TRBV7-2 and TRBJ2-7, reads GAGVSQSPSNKVTEKGKDVELRCDPISGHTALYWYRQSLGQGLEFLIYFQGNSAPDKSGLPSDRFSAERTGGSVSTLTIQRTQQEDSAVYLCASSFMDRGEQYFGPGTRLTVT.

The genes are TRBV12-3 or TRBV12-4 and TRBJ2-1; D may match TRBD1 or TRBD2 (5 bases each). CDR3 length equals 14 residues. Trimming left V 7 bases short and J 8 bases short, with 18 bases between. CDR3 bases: TGTGCCAGCATTCGCAGGGAGATTGCTTATGAGCAGTTCTTC. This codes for CASIRREIAYEQFF.

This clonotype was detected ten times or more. CDR3 coding DNA: TGTGCCAGCAGTCCTTCAGGGAACCAAGAGACCCAGTACTTC. Translating it yields CASSPSGNQETQYF. V and J are TRBV12-3 or TRBV12-4 and TRBJ2-5, with a possible D match to TRBD1 (5 bases). Trimming took 5 bases from V and 0 from J, leaving 10 bases between them. The length of the CDR3 is 14 residues.

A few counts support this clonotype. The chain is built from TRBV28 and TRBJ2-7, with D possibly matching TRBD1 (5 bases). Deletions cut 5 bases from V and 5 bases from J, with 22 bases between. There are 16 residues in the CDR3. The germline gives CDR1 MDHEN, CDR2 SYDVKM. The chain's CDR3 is CASSTPFRQTNHEQYF. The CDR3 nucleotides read TGTGCCAGCAGTACACCTTTCCGACAGACGAACCACGAGCAGTACTTC. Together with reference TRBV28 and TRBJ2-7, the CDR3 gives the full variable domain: DVKVTQSSRYLVKRTGEKVFLECVQDMDHENMFWYRQDPGLGLRLIYFSYDVKMKEKGDIPEGYSVSREKKERFSLILESASTNQTSMYLCASSTPFRQTNHEQYFGPGTRLTVT.

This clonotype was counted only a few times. The CDR3 protein is CASSLGRDHNYGYTF. The CDR3 DNA reads as TGTGCCAGCAGCTTAGGGAGGGATCATAACTATGGCTACACCTTC. The chain combines TRBV7-8 with TRBJ1-2; no clear D gene. This CDR3 has 15 residues. From germline, CDR1 is SGHVS and CDR2 FQNEAQ. V lost 1 base and J lost 1, with 10 bases in between. Variable domain in full (rest from reference TRBV7-8 and TRBJ1-2): GAGVSQSPRYKVAKRGQDVALRCDPISGHVSLFWYQQALGQGPEFLTYFQNEAQLDKSGLPSDRFFAERPEGSVSTLKIQRTQQEDSAVYLCASSLGRDHNYGYTFGSGTRLTVV.

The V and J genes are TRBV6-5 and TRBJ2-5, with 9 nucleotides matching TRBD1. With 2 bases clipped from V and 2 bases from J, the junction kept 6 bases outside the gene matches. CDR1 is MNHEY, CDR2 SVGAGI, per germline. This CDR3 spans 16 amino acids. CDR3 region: CASSYGTGTGQETQYF. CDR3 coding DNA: TGTGCCAGCAGTTACGGAACCGGGACAGGGCAAGAGACCCAGTACTTC.

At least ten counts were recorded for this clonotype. CDR3 DNA sequence: TGTGCCAGCAGTTACTTAATCGGCAGGGGGTCCCTTAACTATGGCTACACCTTC. This sequence encodes CASSYLIGRGSLNYGYTF. The chain recombines TRBV6-5 with TRBJ1-2; 7 bases are shared with TRBD1. This CDR3 region has 18 residues. Trimming at V came to 1 base and at J to 1 base, leaving 12 bases not matched to a gene. Germline CDR1 and CDR2: MNHEY and SVGAGI.